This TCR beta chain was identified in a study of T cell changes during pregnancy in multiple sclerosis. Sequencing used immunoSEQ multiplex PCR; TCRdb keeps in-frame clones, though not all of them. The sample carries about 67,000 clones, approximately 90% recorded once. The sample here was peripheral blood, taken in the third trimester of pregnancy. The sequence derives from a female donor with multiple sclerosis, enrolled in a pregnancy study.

The CDR3, as DNA: TGTGCCAGCAGCCCAAAGCGGGAGGGGAGTCGGGTCCTAGACGAGCAGTACTTC. As protein: CASSPKREGSRVLDEQYF. The V call is TRBV7-9, the J call TRBJ2-7; the match to TRBD2 covers 10 bases. V shed 5 bases and J 5 bases; nucleotides not matched to a gene: 18. CDR1 and CDR2 (germline): SEHNR, FQNEAQ (reference sequence). The CDR3 sequence is 18 residues long.